This TCR beta chain was identified during a study of shared clonotypes between healthy human individuals. In the study overall: The cohort had two women and a few men, ages 18 to 49.

Germline V lookup: CDR1 SGHNT, CDR2 YYREEE (reference sequence). Losses at the gene ends were 4 bases for V and 1 base for J; bases not matched to a gene: 15. The CDR3 is made up of 18 amino acids. General observations from the study: It was anticipated that sequencing depth would influence how many clonotypes donors shared.

The healthy adult donors were HIV-negative and reported no recent acute infections or vaccinations. Every immunoSEQ plate was one replicate of a subset's evenly spread DNA. Using immunoSEQ multiplex PCR, the repertoire was profiled, and TCRdb retains in-frame clones only, with some absent. The profile shows roughly 490,000 clones, 76% of them singletons. Concerning this clone itself: Its antigen is unidentified.

The V gene is TRBV5-4, the J gene TRBJ1-1; 8 bases are a match to TRBD1. Input material: PBMCs. The receptor comes from a woman in her thirties or forties in good health. Some clones in this sample may be carry-over from other donors' samples. In nucleotides, the CDR3 is TGTGCCAGCAGCATCGGAGGGGGTTGGGACAGGTGGAACACTGAAGCTTTCTTT. This codes for CASSIGGGWDRWNTEAFF.